This is a list of T cell receptor beta chains from one sample in a study of T cells in Graves' hyperthyroidism and ophthalmopathy. Each CDR3 protein is one row after TCRdb ran MiXCR on the multiplex PCR reads. The data contain about 320,000 distinct CDR3 sequences, approximately 16% of them singletons. Material: blood. These receptors came from a man aged 25 to 40 with Graves' hyperthyroidism. The CDR3 runs from the conserved cysteine through the conserved F or W. The order of the fields is CDR3 length, J gene, V gene, D gene, clone size, CDR3 DNA, CDR3 protein. D genes are given only for firm matches. Clone size, where shown, is once, few, many, or a class for clones that have expanded.

CDR3 length: 12; J gene: TRBJ1-5; V gene: TRBV4-1; D gene: .; clone size: many; CDR3 DNA: TGCGCCAGCAGCCAAGCCAATCAGCCCCAGCATTTT; CDR3 protein: CASSQANQPQHF
CDR3 length: 18; J gene: TRBJ2-7; V gene: TRBV5-1; D gene: TRBD2; clone size: many; CDR3 DNA: TGCGCCAGCAGCTTGGAGACTAGCGGGAGGGGACTTAACTACGAGCAGTACTTC; CDR3 protein: CASSLETSGRGLNYEQYF
CDR3 length: 12; J gene: TRBJ1-4; V gene: TRBV20-1; D gene: TRBD1; clone size: many; CDR3 DNA: TGCAGTGCGAGGACAGGCGGGGGAAAACTGTTTTTT; CDR3 protein: CSARTGGGKLFF
CDR3 length: 17; J gene: TRBJ1-3; V gene: TRBV19; D gene: TRBD1; clone size: .; CDR3 DNA: TGCGCCAGTAGTCTCATTCCTCGGACAGGTGTTAGAAACACCATATATTTT; CDR3 protein: CASSLIPRTGVRNTIYF
CDR3 length: 12; J gene: TRBJ1-2; V gene: TRBV11-2; D gene: .; clone size: many; CDR3 DNA: TGTGCCAGCAGCCGAGGCGGATATGGCTACACCTTC; CDR3 protein: CASSRGGYGYTF
CDR3 length: 16; J gene: TRBJ2-3; V gene: TRBV5-1; D gene: TRBD2; clone size: many; CDR3 DNA: TGCGCCAGCAGCTTGGGTTATGCGGGGGACACAGATACGCAGTATTTT; CDR3 protein: CASSLGYAGDTDTQYF
CDR3 length: 13; J gene: TRBJ2-7; V gene: TRBV10-3; D gene: .; clone size: many; CDR3 DNA: TGTGCCTCCCGTGGTGGTGACGGCTACGAGCAGTACTTC; CDR3 protein: CASRGGDGYEQYF
CDR3 length: 15; J gene: TRBJ2-3; V gene: TRBV7-3; D gene: .; clone size: .; CDR3 DNA: TGTGCCAGCAGCTTAGAGTATGAGGGAGCGCTTACGCAGTATTTT; CDR3 protein: CASSLEYEGALTQYF
CDR3 length: 16; J gene: TRBJ2-1; V gene: TRBV24-1; D gene: TRBD2; clone size: .; CDR3 DNA: TGTGCCACCAGTGACCCCGGACTAGGGAAGATGAATGAGCAGTTCTTC; CDR3 protein: CATSDPGLGKMNEQFF
CDR3 length: 14; J gene: TRBJ1-1; V gene: TRBV5-1; D gene: TRBD1; clone size: many; CDR3 DNA: TGCGCCAGCATCGCCGGGACAGGGGGCACTGAAGCTTTCTTT; CDR3 protein: CASIAGTGGTEAFF
CDR3 length: 13; J gene: TRBJ1-1; V gene: TRBV19; D gene: .; clone size: .; CDR3 DNA: TGTGCCAGTAGTATCTCACGGAGAGGGAAAGCTTTCTTT; CDR3 protein: CASSISRRGKAFF
CDR3 length: 14; J gene: TRBJ1-1; V gene: TRBV5-1; D gene: .; clone size: many; CDR3 DNA: TGCGCCAGCAGCGACGGGGGGGCCGGCACTGAAGCTTTCTTT; CDR3 protein: CASSDGGAGTEAFF
CDR3 length: 14; J gene: TRBJ2-1; V gene: TRBV2; D gene: .; clone size: many; CDR3 DNA: TGTGCCAGCAGTCGACTGATCTCCTACAATGAGCAGTTCTTC; CDR3 protein: CASSRLISYNEQFF
CDR3 length: 13; J gene: TRBJ2-1; V gene: TRBV27; D gene: .; clone size: few; CDR3 DNA: TGTGCCAGCAAGTTAACAGACTACAATGAGCAGTTCTTC; CDR3 protein: CASKLTDYNEQFF
CDR3 length: 13; J gene: TRBJ2-3; V gene: TRBV3-1; D gene: .; clone size: many; CDR3 DNA: TGTGCCAGCAGCCAAGATCGCGTAAATACGCAGTATTTT; CDR3 protein: CASSQDRVNTQYF
CDR3 length: 15; J gene: TRBJ2-5; V gene: TRBV3-1; D gene: TRBD1; clone size: many; CDR3 DNA: TGTGCCAGCAGCCAAGCTGACAGGGTCCAAGAGACCCAGTACTTC; CDR3 protein: CASSQADRVQETQYF
CDR3 length: 14; J gene: TRBJ2-5; V gene: TRBV25-1; D gene: .; clone size: few; CDR3 DNA: TGTGCCACCCTAAGGGAACAGGGTGAGTTGGCCCAGTACTTC; CDR3 protein: CATLREQGELAQYF
CDR3 length: 13; J gene: TRBJ2-5; V gene: TRBV27; D gene: .; clone size: many; CDR3 DNA: TGTGCCAGCAGTTTATCCGACGGGGAGACCCAGTACTTC; CDR3 protein: CASSLSDGETQYF
CDR3 length: 12; J gene: TRBJ1-2; V gene: TRBV11-2; D gene: .; clone size: .; CDR3 DNA: TGTGCCAGCAGCTTTCTCGAAAATGGCTACACCTTC; CDR3 protein: CASSFLENGYTF
CDR3 length: 12; J gene: TRBJ2-7; V gene: TRBV10-3; D gene: .; clone size: many; CDR3 DNA: TGTGCCATTCGAAGGGGGGGAGGCGAGCAGTACTTC; CDR3 protein: CAIRRGGGEQYF
CDR3 length: 16; J gene: TRBJ2-3; V gene: TRBV7-9; D gene: .; clone size: few; CDR3 DNA: TGTGCCAGCAGCTTAAGAGAGGCGGGCGGTGGCGGTACGCAGTATTTT; CDR3 protein: CASSLREAGGGGTQYF
CDR3 length: 13; J gene: TRBJ1-5; V gene: TRBV7-6; D gene: .; clone size: few; CDR3 DNA: TGTGCCAGCAGCCCCAGTTTAGGACAGCCCCAGCATTTT; CDR3 protein: CASSPSLGQPQHF
CDR3 length: 14; J gene: TRBJ2-7; V gene: TRBV13; D gene: .; clone size: .; CDR3 DNA: TGTGCCAGCAGCTTAGTAGGGGAGTCCTACGAGCAGTACTTC; CDR3 protein: CASSLVGESYEQYF
CDR3 length: 12; J gene: TRBJ2-1; V gene: TRBV28; D gene: .; clone size: .; CDR3 DNA: TGTGCCAGCAGTTTAAGTAGCAGTGAGCAGTTCTTC; CDR3 protein: CASSLSSSEQFF
CDR3 length: 15; J gene: TRBJ2-1; V gene: TRBV7-9; D gene: .; clone size: .; CDR3 DNA: TGTGCCAGCACGGGGCCGGGCCTCCAGAGGAATGAGCAGTTCTTC; CDR3 protein: CASTGPGLQRNEQFF